These T cell receptor beta chains were read from a single sample in a study of T cell responses to AZD1222 COVID-19 vaccine. Generated by immunoSEQ multiplex PCR, the TCRdb table keeps only in-frame clones and is missing some. The sample shows under 150,000 clones, roughly 89% of them seen only once. The source material was peripheral blood, sampled on day 0 of AZD1222 vaccination. All receptors derive from an adult in good health. The CDR3 runs from the conserved cysteine through the conserved F or W. A D gene is named only where the DNA matches it firmly. Clone size appears in some rows only: once, few, many, or a class for an expanded clone.

>TRBV5-4|NA|NA|TRBJ1-1
CASSWKQANTEAFF
TGTGCCAGCAGCTGGAAACAGGCGAACACTGAAGCTTTCTTT
>TRBV30|NA|NA|TRBJ1-1
CAWSWDVNTEAFF
TGTGCCTGGAGTTGGGACGTGAACACTGAAGCTTTCTTT
>TRBV28|TRBD1|NA|TRBJ1-3
CASSPNDRGYGNTIYF
TGTGCCAGCAGCCCCAACGACAGGGGATATGGAAACACCATATATTTT
>TRBV5-1|NA|NA|TRBJ1-4
CASSFLGSDEKLFF
TGCGCCAGCAGCTTTTTGGGATCTGATGAAAAACTGTTTTTT
>TRBV18|NA|NA|TRBJ1-6
CASSQHPGQRNSPLHF
TGTGCCAGCTCACAACATCCGGGACAACGAAATTCACCCCTCCACTTT
>TRBV18|NA|NA|TRBJ2-5
CASSPVTHIQETQYF
TGTGCCAGCTCACCAGTAACACACATCCAAGAGACCCAGTACTTC
>TRBV30|TRBD2|once|TRBJ2-7
CAWSVGLAGTYEQYF
TGTGCCTGGAGTGTAGGGCTAGCGGGAACCTACGAGCAGTACTTC
>TRBV19|NA|NA|TRBJ1-6
CASSIGGIDNSPLHF
TGTGCCAGTAGTATTGGGGGGATCGATAATTCACCCCTCCACTTT
>TRBV5-4|NA|NA|TRBJ1-6
CASSRQIWDTNSPLHF
TGTGCCAGCAGCCGACAAATTTGGGACACTAATTCACCCCTCCACTTT
>TRBV9|NA|NA|TRBJ2-1
CASSVAIGRNEQFF
TGTGCCAGCAGCGTAGCTATCGGTCGGAATGAGCAGTTCTTC
>TRBV7-9|NA|NA|TRBJ1-6
CASSLGGGSYNSPLHF
TGTGCCAGCAGCTTAGGCGGGGGTTCCTATAATTCACCCCTCCACTTT
>TRBV28|NA|NA|TRBJ2-1
CASSFLGSSYNEQFF
TGTGCCAGCAGTTTCTTGGGTAGCTCCTACAATGAGCAGTTCTTC
>TRBV7-2|NA|NA|TRBJ1-1
CASSSRVPRSGTEAFF
TGTGCCAGCAGCAGCAGGGTCCCGCGTTCGGGCACTGAAGCTTTCTTT
>TRBV2|NA|NA|TRBJ1-1
CASKRVAENTEAFF
TGTGCCAGCAAGAGGGTGGCAGAGAACACTGAAGCTTTCTTT
>TRBV7-8|NA|NA|TRBJ2-2
CASSPVGAHTGELFF
TGTGCCAGCAGCCCCGTCGGGGCACACACCGGGGAGCTGTTTTTT
>TRBV7-8|TRBD2|NA|TRBJ2-3
CASKVAGADTQYF
TGTGCCAGCAAGGTAGCGGGAGCAGATACGCAGTATTTT
>TRBV11-2|NA|NA|TRBJ2-7
CASSLRQTYEQYF
TGTGCCAGCAGCTTGCGACAAACCTACGAGCAGTACTTC
>TRBV7-3|NA|NA|TRBJ2-2
CASSLQYTGELFF
TGTGCCAGCAGCTTGCAGTACACCGGGGAGCTGTTTTTT
>TRBV7-7|NA|NA|TRBJ2-1
CASSLGSSSYNEQFF
TGTGCTAGCAGCTTGGGGTCGAGCTCCTACAATGAGCAGTTCTTC
>TRBV20-1|NA|NA|TRBJ1-2
CSALIGYGYTF
TGCAGTGCCCTAATTGGCTATGGCTACACCTTC
>TRBV13|NA|NA|TRBJ1-6
CASSQWAGGSPLHF
TGTGCCAGCAGCCAGTGGGCTGGAGGTTCACCCCTCCACTTT
>TRBV7-7|NA|once|TRBJ2-1
CASSLALSGGYNEQFF
TGTGCTAGCAGCTTAGCGCTAAGCGGCGGCTACAATGAGCAGTTCTTC
>TRBV9|TRBD2|NA|TRBJ2-1
CASSVAAGGRNEQFF
TGTGCCAGCAGCGTAGCGGCGGGGGGGCGGAATGAGCAGTTCTTC
>TRBV5-1|TRBD1|NA|TRBJ1-2
CASVGQDLHGYTF
TGCGCCAGCGTGGGACAGGACCTCCATGGCTACACCTTC
>TRBV30|NA|NA|TRBJ2-2
CAWRNGQAGTGELFF
TGTGCCTGGAGAAACGGTCAAGCTGGCACCGGGGAGCTGTTTTTT
>TRBV9|NA|NA|TRBJ2-3
CASSVDSNTDTQYF
TGTGCCAGCAGCGTAGACAGCAACACAGATACGCAGTATTTT
>TRBV15|NA|NA|TRBJ1-5
CATSRPLSVGRGGVGQPQHF
TGTGCCACCAGCAGACCTCTCTCGGTGGGTAGGGGAGGGGTAGGTCAGCCCCAGCATTTT
>TRBV25-1|NA|NA|TRBJ2-6
CASSESGPGANVLTF
TGTGCCAGCAGTGAATCGGGACCCGGGGCCAACGTCCTGACTTTC
>TRBV2|NA|once|TRBJ2-2
CASGRRDPGELFF
TGTGCCAGCGGACGACGGGACCCCGGGGAGCTGTTTTTT
>TRBV20-1|NA|NA|TRBJ2-1
CSASQGGDYNEQFF
TGCAGTGCTAGTCAGGGTGGGGACTACAATGAGCAGTTCTTC
>TRBV5-6|TRBD2|NA|TRBJ2-1
CASAGLAGVLSGNEQFF
TGTGCCAGCGCGGGACTAGCGGGAGTTCTTTCCGGGAATGAGCAGTTCTTC
>TRBV7-2|TRBD1|NA|TRBJ2-5
CASSFDRAETQYF
TGTGCCAGCAGCTTCGACAGGGCTGAGACCCAGTACTTC
>TRBV2|NA|NA|TRBJ1-4
CASSDWDTRNREKLFF
TGTGCCAGCAGTGATTGGGACACCCGAAACCGTGAAAAACTGTTTTTT
>TRBV28|NA|NA|TRBJ2-2
CASSTRTTGELFF
TGTGCCAGCAGTACAAGGACTACCGGGGAGCTGTTTTTT
>TRBV19|NA|NA|TRBJ1-5
CASSPVSGRDSNQPQHF
TGTGCCAGTAGCCCCGTATCGGGCAGGGATAGCAATCAGCCCCAGCATTTT